Listed below are T cell receptor beta chains from one sample, sequenced in a study of blood T cell repertoires in COVID-19. The data were produced by immunoSEQ multiplex PCR, yet TCRdb's version contains in-frame clones alone and is incomplete. Here the sample spans some 260,000 clones, roughly 85% being singletons. The source material was peripheral blood. These receptors were collected from a woman aged 18-29 years with acute or convalescent COVID-19. CDR3s include the opening cysteine and the closing phenylalanine or tryptophan. D genes are given only for firm matches.

>TRBV19|.|TRBJ2-5
TGTGCCAGTAGTATAAGGTCGGGGTTCGGGGAGACCCAGTACTTC
CASSIRSGFGETQYF
>TRBV14|.|TRBJ2-1
TGTGCCAGCAGCCGACCGGGGGTCAGGACAATGGAGCAGTTCTTC
CASSRPGVRTMEQFF
>TRBV21-1|.|TRBJ1-1
TGTGCCAGCAGCAAGGGTAATCGCAAATGGGGACAGGGTCCCTTGGGGACTGAAGCTTTCTTT
CASSKGNRKWGQGPLGTEAFF
>TRBV12-5|TRBD2|TRBJ2-7
TGTGCTAGTGGTTTGGTACCCGGACTAGGACATCCCTACGAGCAGTACTTC
CASGLVPGLGHPYEQYF
>TRBV19|.|TRBJ1-1
TGTGCCAGTAGTATCAGCAGGCGAAGCACTGAAGCTTTCTTT
CASSISRRSTEAFF
>TRBV4-3|.|TRBJ2-3
TGCGCCAGCAGCCATTTACTAGCCGATACGCAGTATTTT
CASSHLLADTQYF
>TRBV30|.|TRBJ1-2
TGTGCCTGGACTATAGCTAACTATGGCTACACCTTC
CAWTIANYGYTF
>TRBV30|TRBD1|TRBJ1-2
TGTGCCTGGGAGGACAGGGTGAACTATGGCTACACCTTC
CAWEDRVNYGYTF
>TRBV2|.|TRBJ1-1
TGTGCCAGCAGTGAACCAGGCTTGGGCACTGAAGCTTTCTTT
CASSEPGLGTEAFF
>TRBV7-9|.|TRBJ1-2
TGTGCCAGCAGCTTACCGACCAGGGATGGCTATGGCTACACCTTC
CASSLPTRDGYGYTF
>TRBV5-4|.|TRBJ1-1
TGTGCCAGCAGCTTGGAAGGGGGACAGAACACTGAAGCTTTCTTT
CASSLEGGQNTEAFF
>TRBV19|TRBD2|TRBJ2-1
TGTGCCACGGGCGGGAGGTTATACAATGAGCAGTTCTTC
CATGGRLYNEQFF
>TRBV30|TRBD2|TRBJ2-7
TGTGCCTGGAGTGTCGGACTAGCGGGAGGCTACGAGCAGTACTTC
CAWSVGLAGGYEQYF
>TRBV19|TRBD1|TRBJ1-4
TGTGCCAGTACCCCAGGACAGGGAAGAGCAACTAATGAAAAACTGTTTTTT
CASTPGQGRATNEKLFF
>TRBV10-3|TRBD1|TRBJ2-5
TGTGCCATCAAAGGACAGGGGGTAGGAGAGACCCAGTACTTC
CAIKGQGVGETQYF
>TRBV3-1/TRBV3-2|TRBD2|TRBJ2-1
TGTGCCAGCAGCCAAGATTTAGGGAGCGGGAGGGCTTACAATGAGCAGTTCTTC
CASSQDLGSGRAYNEQFF
>TRBV19|TRBD2|TRBJ2-1
TGTGCCAGTAGTATAAGGGGGACTAGCGGGAGAGTTGATGAGCAGTTCTTC
CASSIRGTSGRVDEQFF